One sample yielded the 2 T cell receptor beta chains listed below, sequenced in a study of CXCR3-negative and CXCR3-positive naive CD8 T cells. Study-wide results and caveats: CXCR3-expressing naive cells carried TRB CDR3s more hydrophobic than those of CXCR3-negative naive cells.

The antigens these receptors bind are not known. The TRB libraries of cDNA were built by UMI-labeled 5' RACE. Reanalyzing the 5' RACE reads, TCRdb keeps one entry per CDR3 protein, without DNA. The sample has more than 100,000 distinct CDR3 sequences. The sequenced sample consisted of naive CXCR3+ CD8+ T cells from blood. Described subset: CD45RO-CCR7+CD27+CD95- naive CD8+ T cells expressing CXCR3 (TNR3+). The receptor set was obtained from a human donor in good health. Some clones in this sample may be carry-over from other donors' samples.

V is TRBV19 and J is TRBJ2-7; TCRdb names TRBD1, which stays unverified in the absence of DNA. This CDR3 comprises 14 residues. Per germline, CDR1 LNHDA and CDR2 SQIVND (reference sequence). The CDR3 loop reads CACSTGGVGYEQYF.

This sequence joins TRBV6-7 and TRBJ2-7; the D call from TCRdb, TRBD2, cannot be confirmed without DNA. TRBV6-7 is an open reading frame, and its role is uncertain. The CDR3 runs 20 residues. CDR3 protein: CASSYKAPTSGSWRGLEQYF.